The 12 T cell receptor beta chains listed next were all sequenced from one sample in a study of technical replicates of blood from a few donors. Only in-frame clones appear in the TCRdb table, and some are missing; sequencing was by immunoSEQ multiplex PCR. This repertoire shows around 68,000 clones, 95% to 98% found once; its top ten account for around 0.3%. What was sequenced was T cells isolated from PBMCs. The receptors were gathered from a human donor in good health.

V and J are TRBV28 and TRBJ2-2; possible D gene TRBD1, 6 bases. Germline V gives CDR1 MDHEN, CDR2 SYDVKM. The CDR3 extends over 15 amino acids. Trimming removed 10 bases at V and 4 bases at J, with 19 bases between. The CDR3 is CAILPGVGSTGELFF. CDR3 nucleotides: TGTGCCATCCTTCCAGGGGTCGGTAGCACCGGGGAGCTGTTTTTT.

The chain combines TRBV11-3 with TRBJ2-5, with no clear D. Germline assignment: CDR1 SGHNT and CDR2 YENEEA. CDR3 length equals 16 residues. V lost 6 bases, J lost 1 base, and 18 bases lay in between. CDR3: CASSPLTDTFQETQYF. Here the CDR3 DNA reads TGTGCCAGCAGTCCTCTTACCGACACCTTCCAAGAGACCCAGTACTTC.

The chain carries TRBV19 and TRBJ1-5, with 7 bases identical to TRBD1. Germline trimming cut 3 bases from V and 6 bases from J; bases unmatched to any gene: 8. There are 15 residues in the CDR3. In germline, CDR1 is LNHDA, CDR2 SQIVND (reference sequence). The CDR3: CASSISAGGSQPQHF. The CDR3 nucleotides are TGTGCCAGTAGTATTTCGGCAGGGGGAAGTCAGCCCCAGCATTTT. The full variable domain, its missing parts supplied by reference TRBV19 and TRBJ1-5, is DGGITQSPKYLFRKEGQNVTLSCEQNLNHDAMYWYRQDPGQGLRLIYYSQIVNDFQKGDIAEGYSVSREKKESFPLTVTSAQKNPTAFYLCASSISAGGSQPQHFGDGTRLSIL.

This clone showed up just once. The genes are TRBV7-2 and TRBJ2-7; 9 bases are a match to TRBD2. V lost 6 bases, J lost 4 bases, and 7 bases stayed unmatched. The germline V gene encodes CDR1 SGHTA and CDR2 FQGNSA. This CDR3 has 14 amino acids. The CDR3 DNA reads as TGTGCCAGCAGGGAGGGGGGACTAGCATACGAGCAGTACTTC. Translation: CASREGGLAYEQYF.

The CDR3: CASSIDEAGGFQETQYF. CDR3 sequence (DNA): TGTGCCAGTAGTATAGATGAAGCGGGAGGTTTCCAAGAGACCCAGTACTTC. This chain links TRBV19 with TRBJ2-5; 9 bases are a match to TRBD2. CDR1 and CDR2 from the germline V gene are LNHDA and SQIVND (reference sequence). The CDR3 is 17 amino acids. The J segment lost 1 base and the V segment lost 0 bases, leaving 6 bases of the junction unmatched.

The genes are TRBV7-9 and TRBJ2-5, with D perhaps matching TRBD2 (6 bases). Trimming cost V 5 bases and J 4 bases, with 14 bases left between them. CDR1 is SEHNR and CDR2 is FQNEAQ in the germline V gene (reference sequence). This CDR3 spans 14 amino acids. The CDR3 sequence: CASSDIRDLETQYF. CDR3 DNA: TGTGCCAGCAGCGATATCCGGGACTTAGAGACCCAGTACTTC.

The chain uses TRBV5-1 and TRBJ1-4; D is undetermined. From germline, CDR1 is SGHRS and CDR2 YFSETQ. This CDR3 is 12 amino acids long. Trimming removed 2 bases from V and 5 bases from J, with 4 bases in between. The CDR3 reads CASSLQNEKLFF. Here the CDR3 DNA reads TGCGCCAGCAGCTTACAGAATGAAAAACTGTTTTTT.

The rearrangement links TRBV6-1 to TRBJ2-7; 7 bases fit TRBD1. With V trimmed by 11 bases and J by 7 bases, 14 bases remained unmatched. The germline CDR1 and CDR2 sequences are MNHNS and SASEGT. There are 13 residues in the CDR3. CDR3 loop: CARCRDRAFEQYF. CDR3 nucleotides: TGTGCCCGCTGCCGCGACAGGGCTTTTGAGCAGTACTTC.

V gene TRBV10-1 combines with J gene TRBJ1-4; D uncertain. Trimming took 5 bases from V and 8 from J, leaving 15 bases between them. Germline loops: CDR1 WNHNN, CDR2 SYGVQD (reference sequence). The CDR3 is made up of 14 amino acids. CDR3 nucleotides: TGCGCCAGCAGTTTAAACACGGCGGTCGAAAAACTGTTTTTT. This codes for CASSLNTAVEKLFF.

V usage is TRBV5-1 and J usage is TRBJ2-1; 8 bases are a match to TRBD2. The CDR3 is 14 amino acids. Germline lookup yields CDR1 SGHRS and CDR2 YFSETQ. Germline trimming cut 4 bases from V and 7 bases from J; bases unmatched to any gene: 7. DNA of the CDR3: TGCGCCAGCAGCCCCGAGCGGGAGATAAATGAGCAGTTCTTC. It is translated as CASSPEREINEQFF.

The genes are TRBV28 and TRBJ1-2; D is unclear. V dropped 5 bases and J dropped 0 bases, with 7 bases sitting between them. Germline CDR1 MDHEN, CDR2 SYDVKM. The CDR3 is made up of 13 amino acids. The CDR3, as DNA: TGTGCCAGCAGTCCGTCCCCTAACTATGGCTACACCTTC. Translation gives CASSPSPNYGYTF.

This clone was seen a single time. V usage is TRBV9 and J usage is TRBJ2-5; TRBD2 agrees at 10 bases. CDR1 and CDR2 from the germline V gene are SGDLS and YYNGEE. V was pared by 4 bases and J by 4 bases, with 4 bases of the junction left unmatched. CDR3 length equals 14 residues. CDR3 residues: CASSSGRALETQYF. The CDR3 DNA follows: TGTGCCAGCAGCAGCGGGAGGGCGCTAGAGACCCAGTACTTC.